This TCR beta chain comes out of a study of naive and memory T cell subsets (dated by TCRdb to about 2017). At the level of the whole study: Sorted naive and memory T cell subsets from peripheral blood were analyzed in the study using a UMI-based, open-source pipeline for TCR alpha and beta sequencing. Complete agreement was observed between the functional CMV T cell responses and the IgG serology results. RNA was DNase-treated and reverse transcribed with TCR constant-region primers, mostly using SuperScript III. Overall results and qualifications from the work: A few larger clonotypes were found in naive repertoires, especially CD8, and these larger clonotypes were possibly memory cells re-expressing CD45RA. Gini index rose and Shannon and inverse Simpson diversity fell from naive through CM, EM and EMRA in both CD4 and CD8 cells. No ground truth was available to validate the repertoire findings for the naive and memory subsets. Following error correction, more than 85% of naive TCR sequences occurred only once, which made naive abundance distributions much steeper than those of memory subsets. RNA-based TCR counts may be influenced by expression changes linked to T cell activation and differentiation. Each clonotype was defined as a single alpha or beta chain sequence rather than as a paired alpha/beta receptor. TCR abundance followed a power law with an exponent that was different for naive and memory subsets but consistent across the three individuals.

From the second PCR step onward, the TCR alpha chain libraries and the TCR beta chain libraries were amplified separately. Donor CMV status was determined by IFNgamma production from CD4+ T cells after overnight stimulation of fresh PBMCs with CMV viral lysate. CD4 T cells were positively selected using Miltenyi beads, after which CD8 T cells were positively selected from the CD4-negative fraction. Cells stained for CD3, CD4, CD8, CD45RA, CD27 and a live/dead dye were sorted on a BD Aria II into four subsets by CD45RA and CD27. Blood was obtained from a few healthy volunteers, and the blood from each volunteer was fractionated into CD4 and CD8 T cells and subsequently into four differentiation subsets. Around 120 ml of peripheral blood was collected from each donor, and PBMC were isolated from the blood using Ficoll-Paque PLUS density-gradient centrifugation. Sorted cells were lysed in RLT buffer, and RNA was extracted with a Qiagen RNeasy kit and stored at -80°C.

The library was built by means of UMI-ligation and nested PCR. The beta constant-region primer was an equimolar mix of two oligonucleotides covering both TRBC1 and TRBC2. The ligated cDNA went through four rounds of PCR with nested alpha and beta constant-region primers together with the SP2 primer. A single-stranded oligonucleotide containing the SP2 primer and a 12-nucleotide UMI was joined to the 3' end of the cDNA by T4 RNA ligase 1. Incubation of the ligation reaction was carried out at 16 degrees C for about 19-25 hours. PCR2 was usually performed as a SYBR Green qPCR and halted at a preset threshold so that over-amplification would not occur. Agencourt AMPure XP magnetic beads were used for all purifications after the first. Library amounts were measured by Qubit and library quality was assessed on a TapeStation, where the main peak was expected at around 650 bp. Sequencing of the pooled libraries was done on an Illumina MiSeq using v2 2x251 paired-end kits, which typically yielded roughly 0.95-2 million reads per sample. Each sample was pooled at 3.5 to 5 nM, and roughly 5-7% PhiX was included to help cluster recognition. The published analysis was carried out like this. Decombinator assigned V and J genes to Demultiplexor-processed FASTQ reads by tag matching, allowing a single base-pair mismatch. UMIs were used by Collapsinator to correct both sequencing errors and frequency errors arising from PCR heterogeneity. CDR3Translator translated TCRs and extracted CDR3s from the conserved cysteine to the FGXG phenylalanine, flagging non-productive sequences. Gini, Shannon entropy and inverse Simpson indices were calculated on repertoires subsampled to equal numbers of UMI-defined TCRs. Clonotype abundance distributions were fitted to a power law by maximum likelihood within the linear range. When run on a single naive CD8 sample, MIGEC and the pipeline yielded similar UMI counts, similar unique TCR numbers and similar clonal distributions. One analysis removed from the naive repertoire any naive TCRs that were also found in any memory subset from the same donor. A set of some 7,000 CMV-associated CDR3 sequences, compiled from VDJdb and a published dataset, was used to search the repertoires. TCRdb reworked the public reads: Q25 trimming with fastp, MiXCR clone assembly, productive beta chains retained. Entries that share a CDR3 protein sequence are merged under the most common genes and DNA. For this entry, the V and J calls and clone size follow TCRdb and not the study's own pipeline. The sample table holds more than 120,000 distinct CDR3 sequences, of which approximately 20% were seen once. 0.55% to 0.75% of the sample is in the top ten clones.

CDR1 and CDR2 (MNHEY, SMNVEV) derive from the germline V gene (reference sequence). The V end loses 3 bases and the J end loses 0 bases, and a stretch of 10 bases separates them. The CDR3 holds 15 amino acids from the cysteine to the phenylalanine. Just CDR3 DNA is preserved here, 45 bases in frame from base 1. Remarks on this clonotype: Its recognized antigen is unknown. Per-nucleotide qualities are absent, and no much larger clonotype sits a single base away.

The sequenced sample consisted of naive CD8+ T cells from blood. Per the publication, the cell subset or site label means: naive T cells, CD45RA high CD27+. The receptor's source is a human donor in good health. The chain is assembled from TRBV27 and TRBJ2-3; a tentative D match to TRBD2 spans 5 bases. The encoded CDR3 is CASSFVTGSTDTQYF. The bases are TGTGCCAGCAGTTTCGTCACGGGGAGCACAGATACGCAGTATTTT.